The present T cell receptor (beta chain) was sequenced within a study of response to subunit inactivated influenza vaccine. TCRdb ran MiXCR on the RT-PCR reads and lists one entry per CDR3 protein. This table has some 800,000 distinct CDR3 sequences, over 20% appearing once. General study findings and limits: With each seasonal influenza vaccination, the authors suggested, few new T cells are recruited.

Details on this clonotype: Its target is unknown.

The TCR comes from a man aged 45-60 years who received an inactivated influenza vaccine. Source: PBMCs from blood, taken about 5 days after vaccination.

The CDR3 DNA is TGCGCCAGCAGCCAAGCCCGGGGTCGGCCACCCCTCCACTTT. Protein product: CASSQARGRPPLHF. The rearrangement joins TRBV4-1 to TRBJ1-6; D not resolved. The V gene's germline CDR1 is MGHRA and CDR2 YSYEKL. V gave up 1 base and J gave up 11 bases, with 12 bases separating them. The CDR3 length is 14 residues.